The sequence of this T cell receptor (beta chain) was determined in a study of response to subunit inactivated influenza vaccine. CDR1 and CDR2 (germline): DFQATT, SNEGSKA (reference sequence). The ends were cut back, 6 bases at V and 0 bases at J, with 11 bases in the middle. The CDR3 loop spans 13 amino acids. TCRdb analysed the RT-PCR reads with MiXCR anew, one entry per CDR3 protein. Of some 480,000 distinct CDR3 sequences in the sample, roughly 9.8% were seen once. This clonotype occurred many times. Its cognate antigen is unknown. Study-wide points: A suggestion made by the authors is that each seasonal influenza vaccination recruits few new T cells.

The origin of this receptor is a middle-aged man who received an inactivated influenza vaccine. The chain carries TRBV20-1 and TRBJ1-1; D is possibly TRBD1 (6 bases). This specimen was PBMCs from blood, taken roughly 47 days after vaccination. Written as DNA, the CDR3 is TGCAGTGCGAGGACAGCCATGAACACTGAAGCTTTCTTT. As protein: CSARTAMNTEAFF.